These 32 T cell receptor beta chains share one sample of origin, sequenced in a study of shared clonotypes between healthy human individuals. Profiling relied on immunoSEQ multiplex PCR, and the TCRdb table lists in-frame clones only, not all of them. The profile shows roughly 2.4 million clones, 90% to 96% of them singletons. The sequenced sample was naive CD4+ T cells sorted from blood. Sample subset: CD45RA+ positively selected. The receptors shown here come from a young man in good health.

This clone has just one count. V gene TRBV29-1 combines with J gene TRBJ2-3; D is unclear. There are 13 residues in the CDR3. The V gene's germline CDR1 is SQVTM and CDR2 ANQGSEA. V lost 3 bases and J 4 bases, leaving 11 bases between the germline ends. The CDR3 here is CSVEGRMADTQYF. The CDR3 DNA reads TGCAGCGTTGAGGGTAGAATGGCAGATACGCAGTATTTT.

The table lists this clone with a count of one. CDR3 bases: TGTGCCAGCAGCTTGGGTGGGACAGGGATAGGTGGCTACACCTTC. Translation: CASSLGGTGIGGYTF. The chain combines TRBV5-4 with TRBJ1-2; 9 bases align to TRBD1. The CDR3 sequence is 15 residues long. Germline V gene data show CDR1 as SGHNT and CDR2 as YYREEE (reference sequence). After removal of 0 bases from V and 7 bases from J, the junction contained 7 bases not matched to a gene.

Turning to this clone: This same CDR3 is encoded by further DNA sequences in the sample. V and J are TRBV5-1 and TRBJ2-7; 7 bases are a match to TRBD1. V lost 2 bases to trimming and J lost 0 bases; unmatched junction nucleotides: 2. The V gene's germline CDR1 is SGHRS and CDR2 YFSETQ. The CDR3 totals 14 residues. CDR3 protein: CASSLRTGSYEQYF. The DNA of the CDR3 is TGCGCCAGCAGCTTAAGGACAGGCTCCTACGAGCAGTACTTC.

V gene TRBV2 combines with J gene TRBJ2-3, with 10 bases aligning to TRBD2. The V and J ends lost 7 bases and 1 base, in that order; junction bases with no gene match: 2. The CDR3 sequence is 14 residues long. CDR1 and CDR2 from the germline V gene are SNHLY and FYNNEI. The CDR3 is CASTTSGGTDTQYF. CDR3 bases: TGTGCCAGCACCACTAGCGGGGGCACAGATACGCAGTATTTT.

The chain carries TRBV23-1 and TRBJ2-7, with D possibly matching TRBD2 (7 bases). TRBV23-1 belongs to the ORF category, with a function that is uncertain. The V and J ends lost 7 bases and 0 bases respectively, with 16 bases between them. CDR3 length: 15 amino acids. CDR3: CASKGGLAVSYEQYF. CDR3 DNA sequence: TGCGCCAGCAAGGGGGGCCTAGCGGTCTCCTACGAGCAGTACTTC.

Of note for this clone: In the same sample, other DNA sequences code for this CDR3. CDR3: CAWRTSGANVLTF. Written as DNA, the CDR3 is TGTGCCTGGCGGACATCTGGGGCCAACGTCCTGACTTTC. The rearrangement links TRBV30 to TRBJ2-6; weak D call: TRBD1 (5 bases). Per germline, CDR1 GTSNPN and CDR2 SVGIG (reference sequence). V lost 5 bases and J lost 1, with 6 bases in between. This CDR3 has 13 residues.

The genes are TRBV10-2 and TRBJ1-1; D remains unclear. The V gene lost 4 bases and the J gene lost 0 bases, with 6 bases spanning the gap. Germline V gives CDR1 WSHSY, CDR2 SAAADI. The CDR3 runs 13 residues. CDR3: CASSAQLNTEAFF. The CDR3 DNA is TGCGCCAGCAGTGCGCAACTGAACACTGAAGCTTTCTTT.

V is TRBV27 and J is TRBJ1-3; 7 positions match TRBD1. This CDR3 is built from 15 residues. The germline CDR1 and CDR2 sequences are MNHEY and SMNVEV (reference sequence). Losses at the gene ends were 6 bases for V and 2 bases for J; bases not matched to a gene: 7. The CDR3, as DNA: TGTGCCAGCAGGAAGCAGGGGGTAGCTGGAAACACCATATATTTT. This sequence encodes CASRKQGVAGNTIYF.

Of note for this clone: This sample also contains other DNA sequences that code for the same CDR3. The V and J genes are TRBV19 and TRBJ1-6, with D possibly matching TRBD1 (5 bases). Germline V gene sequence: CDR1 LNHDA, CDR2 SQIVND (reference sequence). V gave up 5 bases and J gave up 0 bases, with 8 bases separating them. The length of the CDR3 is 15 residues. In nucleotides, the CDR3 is TGTGCCAGTAGTGGGGGGAGCTCCTATAATTCACCCCTCCACTTT. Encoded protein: CASSGGSSYNSPLHF.

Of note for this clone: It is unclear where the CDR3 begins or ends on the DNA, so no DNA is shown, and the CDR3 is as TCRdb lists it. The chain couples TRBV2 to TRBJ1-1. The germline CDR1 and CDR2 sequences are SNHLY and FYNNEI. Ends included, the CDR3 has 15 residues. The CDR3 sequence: CASSLEKAWNTEAFF.

The CDR3 loop is CASSLPGEGGVEAFF. CDR3 DNA sequence: TGTGCCAGCTCACTACCCGGGGAGGGTGGGGTTGAAGCTTTCTTT. The chain employs TRBV18 and TRBJ1-1; D not resolved. V shed 4 bases and J shed 7 bases, with 19 bases lying between them. The CDR3 consists of 15 residues. CDR1 KGHSH and CDR2 LQKENI come from the germline V gene.

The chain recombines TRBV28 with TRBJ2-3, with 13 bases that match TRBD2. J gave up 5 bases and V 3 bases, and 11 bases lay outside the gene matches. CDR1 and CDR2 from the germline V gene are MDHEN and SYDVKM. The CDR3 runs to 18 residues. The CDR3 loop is CASSLLSGTSGDGDTQYF. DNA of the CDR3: TGTGCCAGCAGTTTGCTTAGTGGGACTAGCGGGGACGGAGATACGCAGTATTTT.

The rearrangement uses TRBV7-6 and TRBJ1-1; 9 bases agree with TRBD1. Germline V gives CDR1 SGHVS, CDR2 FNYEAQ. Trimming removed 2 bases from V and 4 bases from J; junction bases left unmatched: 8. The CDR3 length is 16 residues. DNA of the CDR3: TGTGCCAGCAGCTTAACAGGGGGCAATTCTGGCACTGAAGCTTTCTTT. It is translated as CASSLTGGNSGTEAFF.

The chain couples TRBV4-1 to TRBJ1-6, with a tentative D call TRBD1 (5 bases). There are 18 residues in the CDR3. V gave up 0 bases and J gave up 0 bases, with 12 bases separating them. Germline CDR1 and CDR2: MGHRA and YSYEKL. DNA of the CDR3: TGCGCCAGCAGCCAAGATGAAGGGGCCAGCTCCTATAATTCACCCCTCCACTTT. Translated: CASSQDEGASSYNSPLHF.

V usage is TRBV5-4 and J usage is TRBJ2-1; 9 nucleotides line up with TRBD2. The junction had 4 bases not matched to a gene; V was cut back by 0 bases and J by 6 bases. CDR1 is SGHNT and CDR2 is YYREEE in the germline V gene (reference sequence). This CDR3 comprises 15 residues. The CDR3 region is CASSLGREGRNEQFF. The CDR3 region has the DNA TGTGCCAGCAGCTTGGGGCGGGAGGGCCGCAATGAGCAGTTCTTC.

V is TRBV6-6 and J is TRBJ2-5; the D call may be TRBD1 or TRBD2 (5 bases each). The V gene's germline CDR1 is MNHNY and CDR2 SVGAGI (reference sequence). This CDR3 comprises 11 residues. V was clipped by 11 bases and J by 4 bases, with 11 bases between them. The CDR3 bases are TGTGCCTCATCAGGGAGAGAGACCCAGTACTTC. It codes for CASSGRETQYF.

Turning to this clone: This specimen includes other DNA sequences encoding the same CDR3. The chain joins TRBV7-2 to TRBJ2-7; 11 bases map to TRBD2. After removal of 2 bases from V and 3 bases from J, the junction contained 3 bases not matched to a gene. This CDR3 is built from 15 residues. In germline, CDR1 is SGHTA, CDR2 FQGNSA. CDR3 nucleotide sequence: TGTGCCAGCAGCTTACTAGCGGGAGGTTTCTACGAGCAGTACTTC. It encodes CASSLLAGGFYEQYF.

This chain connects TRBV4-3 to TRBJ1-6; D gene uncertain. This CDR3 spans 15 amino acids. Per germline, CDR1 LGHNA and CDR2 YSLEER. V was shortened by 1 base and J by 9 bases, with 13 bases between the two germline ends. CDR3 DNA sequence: TGCGCCAGCAGCCAAGGGGCTGGACTAACTTCACCCCTCCACTTT. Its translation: CASSQGAGLTSPLHF.

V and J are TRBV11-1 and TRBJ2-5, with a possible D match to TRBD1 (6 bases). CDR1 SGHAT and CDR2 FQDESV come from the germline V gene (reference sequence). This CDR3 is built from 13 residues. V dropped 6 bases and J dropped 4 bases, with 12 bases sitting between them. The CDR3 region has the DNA TGTGCCAGCAGACTGGACAGCCCAGAGACCCAGTACTTC. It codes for CASRLDSPETQYF.

This CDR3 is CASSQHRLTGELFF. The CDR3 coding sequence is TGCGCCAGCAGCCAACACAGATTAACCGGGGAGCTGTTTTTT. V and J are TRBV4-1 and TRBJ2-2; D not certain. The germline CDR1 and CDR2 sequences are MGHRA and YSYEKL. The V end was cut by 2 bases, the J end by 5 bases, with 9 bases between. The CDR3 has 14 amino acids.

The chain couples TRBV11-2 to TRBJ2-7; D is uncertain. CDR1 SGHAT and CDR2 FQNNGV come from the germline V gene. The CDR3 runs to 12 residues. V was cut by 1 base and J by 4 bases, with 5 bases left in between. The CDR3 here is CASSLGEYEQYF. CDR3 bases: TGTGCCAGCAGCTTAGGGGAATACGAGCAGTACTTC.

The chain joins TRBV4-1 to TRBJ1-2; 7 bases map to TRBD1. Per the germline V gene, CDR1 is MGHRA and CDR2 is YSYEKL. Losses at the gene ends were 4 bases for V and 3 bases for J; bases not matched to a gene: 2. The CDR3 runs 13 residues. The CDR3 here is CASSRDRDYGYTF. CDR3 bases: TGCGCCAGCAGCCGCGACAGGGACTATGGCTACACCTTC.

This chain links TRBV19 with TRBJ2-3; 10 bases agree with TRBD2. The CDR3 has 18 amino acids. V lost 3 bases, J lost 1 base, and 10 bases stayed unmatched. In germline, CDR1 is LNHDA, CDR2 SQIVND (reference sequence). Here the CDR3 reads CASSIRWVAGGRTDTQYF. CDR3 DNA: TGTGCCAGTAGTATCCGTTGGGTAGCGGGGGGTCGCACAGATACGCAGTATTTT.

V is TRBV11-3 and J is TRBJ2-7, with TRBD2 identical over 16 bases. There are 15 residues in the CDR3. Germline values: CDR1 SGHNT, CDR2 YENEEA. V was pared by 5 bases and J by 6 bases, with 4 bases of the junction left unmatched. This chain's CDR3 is CASSTGTSGRGEQYF. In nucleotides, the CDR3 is TGTGCCAGCAGCACGGGGACTAGCGGGAGGGGCGAGCAGTACTTC.

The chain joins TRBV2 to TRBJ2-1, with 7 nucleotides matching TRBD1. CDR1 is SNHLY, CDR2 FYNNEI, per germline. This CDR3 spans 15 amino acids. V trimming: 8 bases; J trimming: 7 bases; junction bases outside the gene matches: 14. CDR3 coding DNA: TGTGCCAGCCTCCCAAGCACAGGGGTCATGAATGAGCAGTTCTTC. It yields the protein CASLPSTGVMNEQFF. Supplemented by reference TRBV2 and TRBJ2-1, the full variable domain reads EPEVTQTPSHQVTQMGQEVILRCVPISNHLYFYWYRQILGQKVEFLVSFYNNEISEKSEIFDDQFSVERPDGSNFTLKIRSTKLEDSAMYFCASLPSTGVMNEQFFGPGTRLTVL.

The CDR3, as DNA: TGTGCCAGCAGTTACAGGCCAACTCACGGGGAAAAACTGTTTTTT. This gives the protein CASSYRPTHGEKLFF. V usage is TRBV6-5 and J usage is TRBJ1-4; D remains unclear. This CDR3 has 15 amino acids. Germline CDR1 MNHEY, CDR2 SVGAGI. V gave up 2 bases and J gave up 8 bases, with 15 bases separating them.

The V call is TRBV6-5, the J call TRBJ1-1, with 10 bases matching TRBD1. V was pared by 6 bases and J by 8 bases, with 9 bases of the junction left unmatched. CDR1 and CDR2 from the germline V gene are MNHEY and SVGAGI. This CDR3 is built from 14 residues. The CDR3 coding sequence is TGTGCCAGCAGATCTGACAGGGGGCGAGACGAAGCTTTCTTT. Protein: CASRSDRGRDEAFF.

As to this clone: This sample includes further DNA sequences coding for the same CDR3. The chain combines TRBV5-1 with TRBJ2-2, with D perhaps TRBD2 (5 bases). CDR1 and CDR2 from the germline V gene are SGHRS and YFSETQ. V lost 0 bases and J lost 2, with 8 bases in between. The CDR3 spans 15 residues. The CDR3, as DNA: TGCGCCAGCAGCTTGGGGGGAGTTAACACCGGGGAGCTGTTTTTT. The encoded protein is CASSLGGVNTGELFF. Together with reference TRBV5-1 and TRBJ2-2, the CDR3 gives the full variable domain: KAGVTQTPRYLIKTRGQQVTLSCSPISGHRSVSWYQQTPGQGLQFLFEYFSETQRNKGNFPGRFSGRQFSNSRSEMNVSTLELGDSALYLCASSLGGVNTGELFFGEGSRLTVL.

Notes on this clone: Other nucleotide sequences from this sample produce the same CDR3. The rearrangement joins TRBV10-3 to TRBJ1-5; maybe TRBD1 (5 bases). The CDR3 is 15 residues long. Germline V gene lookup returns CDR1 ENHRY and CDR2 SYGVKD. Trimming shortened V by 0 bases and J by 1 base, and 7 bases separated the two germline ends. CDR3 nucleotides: TGTGCCATCAGTGAGTCTGGGGGAAGCAATCAGCCCCAGCATTTT. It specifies CAISESGGSNQPQHF.

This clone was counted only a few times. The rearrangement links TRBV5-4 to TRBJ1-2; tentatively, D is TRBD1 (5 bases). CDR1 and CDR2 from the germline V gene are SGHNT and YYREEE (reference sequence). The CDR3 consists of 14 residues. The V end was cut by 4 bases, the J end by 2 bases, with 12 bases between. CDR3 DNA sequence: TGTGCCAGCAGCCTGGGACGGATCAACTATGGCTACACCTTC. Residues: CASSLGRINYGYTF.

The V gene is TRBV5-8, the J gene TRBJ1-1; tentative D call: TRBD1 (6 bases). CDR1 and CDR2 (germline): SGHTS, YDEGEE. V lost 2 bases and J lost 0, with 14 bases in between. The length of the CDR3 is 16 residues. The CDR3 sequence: CASSFQGTGMNTEAFF. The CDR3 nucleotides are TGTGCCAGCAGCTTCCAGGGTACAGGGATGAACACTGAAGCTTTCTTT.

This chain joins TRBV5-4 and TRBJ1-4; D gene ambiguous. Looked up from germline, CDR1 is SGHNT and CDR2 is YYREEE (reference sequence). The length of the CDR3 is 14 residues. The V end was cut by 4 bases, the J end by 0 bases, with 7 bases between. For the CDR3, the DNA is TGTGCCAGCAGCCTGGCCCCAACTAATGAAAAACTGTTTTTT. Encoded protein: CASSLAPTNEKLFF.